Each of the 23 T cell receptor beta chains below was sequenced from the same sample in a study of CD8 T cells in ankylosing spondylitis. TCRdb ran MiXCR on the 5' RACE reads and lists one entry per CDR3 protein. This table has under 450,000 distinct CDR3 sequences, 20% appearing once. Sequencing input: blood, either unsorted or a sorted T cell fraction (not recorded which). All receptors derive from a male donor with ankylosing spondylitis or in good health (not recorded which).

The genes are TRBV11-1 and TRBJ2-3; D ambiguous. The germline V gene has CDR1 SGHAT and CDR2 FQDESV (reference sequence). This CDR3 contains 18 residues. Trimming stripped 5 bases from V and 8 bases from J, with 29 bases between. The CDR3 coding sequence is TGTGCCAGCAGCCCAGGTGGGGTCGACGGAACCCTTCTAGGTACGCAGTATTTT. It encodes CASSPGGVDGTLLGTQYF. Full variable domain (rest looked up from reference TRBV11-1 and TRBJ2-3): EAEVAQSPRYKITEKSQAVAFWCDPISGHATLYWYRQILGQGPELLVQFQDESVVDDSQLPKDRFSAERLKGVDSTLKIQPAELGDSAMYLCASSPGGVDGTLLGTQYFGPGTRLTVL.

This clonotype came up a few times. The rearrangement uses TRBV12-3 or TRBV12-4 and TRBJ1-4, with TRBD1 matching over 12 bases. V gave up 6 bases and J gave up 7 bases; unmatched junction bases: 3. The length of the CDR3 is 14 residues. CDR3: CASRPGQGAEKLFF. CDR3 in DNA: TGTGCCAGCAGACCGGGACAGGGGGCTGAAAAACTGTTTTTT.

This clonotype was picked up one time. The genes are TRBV4-2 and TRBJ2-2; the D gene could be TRBD1 or TRBD2 (5 bases each). Looked up from germline, CDR1 is LGHNA and CDR2 is YNFKEQ. V lost 1 base to trimming and J lost 3 bases, with 6 bases between them. The CDR3 consists of 14 residues. The CDR3 region is CASSQGGDTGELFF. The CDR3 DNA is TGTGCCAGCAGCCAAGGAGGGGACACCGGGGAGCTGTTTTTT.

This clonotype showed up just a few times. The chain joins TRBV12-3 or TRBV12-4 to TRBJ2-1; maybe TRBD2 (6 bases). V lost 7 bases and J 1 base, leaving 20 bases between the germline ends. CDR3 size: 17 residues. CDR3 in amino acids: CASTLGNAGLSYNEQFF. Written as DNA, the CDR3 is TGTGCCAGCACCCTAGGCAATGCGGGACTTTCCTACAATGAGCAGTTCTTC.

Here the CDR3 reads CAATSGGAINEQFF. Written as DNA, the CDR3 is TGTGCCGCCACTAGCGGGGGGGCCATAAATGAGCAGTTCTTC. The V and J genes are TRBV10-3 and TRBJ2-1; the match to TRBD2 covers 13 bases. The V segment lost 11 bases and the J segment 7 bases; nucleotides outside the gene matches: 8. Germline V gene lookup returns CDR1 ENHRY and CDR2 SYGVKD. CDR3 length: 14 amino acids.

The genes are TRBV28 and TRBJ1-6; D perhaps matches TRBD1 (5 bases). The CDR3 consists of 13 residues. Germline V lookup: CDR1 MDHEN, CDR2 SYDVKM. Trimming stripped 6 bases from V and 7 bases from J, with 10 bases between. The CDR3 DNA is TGTGCCAGCAGCCCCCGGGGGAATTCACCCCTCCACTTT. Its translation is CASSPRGNSPLHF.

This chain uses TRBV20-1 with TRBJ2-1; D gene ambiguous. This CDR3 contains 16 residues. CDR1 is DFQATT and CDR2 is SNEGSKA in the germline V gene (reference sequence). The V end lost 5 bases, the J end lost 2 bases, and 19 bases lay between the germline ends. CDR3 protein: CSAEAALISPYNEQFF. In nucleotides, the CDR3 is TGCAGTGCTGAGGCGGCTTTAATATCTCCCTACAATGAGCAGTTCTTC.

This clonotype was detected ten times or more. The rearrangement uses TRBV12-3 or TRBV12-4 and TRBJ2-1; 10 bases agree with TRBD1. The V and J ends lost 6 bases and 2 bases, in that order; junction bases with no gene match: 4. There are 15 residues in the CDR3. CDR3 amino acids: CASSLGQGPYNEQFF. Written as DNA, the CDR3 is TGTGCCAGCAGCTTGGGACAGGGGCCCTACAATGAGCAGTTCTTC.

This clonotype was seen a few times. V gene TRBV7-9 combines with J gene TRBJ2-3, with 9 bases fitting TRBD1. Trimming took 2 bases from V and 6 from J; bases not matched to a gene: 9. Germline V gives CDR1 SEHNR, CDR2 FQNEAQ (reference sequence). CDR3 length: 16 residues. The CDR3: CASSLLQGARYDTQYF. The CDR3 DNA follows: TGTGCCAGCAGCTTATTACAGGGGGCGAGATATGATACGCAGTATTTT.

The V and J genes are TRBV4-1 and TRBJ1-1; possibly TRBD1 for D (5 bases). The germline CDR1 and CDR2 sequences are MGHRA and YSYEKL. The CDR3 length is 13 residues. Trimming shortened V by 6 bases and J by 4 bases, and 12 bases separated the two germline ends. The CDR3 bases are TGCGCCAGCAGGGGGCAGATCAGCACTGAAGCTTTCTTT. Encoded protein: CASRGQISTEAFF.

J is TRBJ2-2 and V is TRBV28, with TRBD2 identical over 11 bases. The ends lost 6 bases at V and 4 bases at J; junction bases unmatched: 7. The germline CDR1 and CDR2 sequences are MDHEN and SYDVKM. The CDR3 is made up of 16 amino acids. DNA of the CDR3: TGTGCCAGCAGGCAAACTAGCGGGGGAACCACCGGGGAGCTGTTTTTT. Translated, it gives CASRQTSGGTTGELFF.

The V gene is TRBV15, the J gene TRBJ2-3; 16 bases align to TRBD2. From germline, CDR1 is LNHNV and CDR2 YYDKDF (reference sequence). Trimming removed 2 bases from V and 3 bases from J; junction bases left unmatched: 8. The CDR3 extends over 19 amino acids. CDR3 in DNA: TGTGCCACCAGCAGATGGGGACTAGCGGGGGGGCCTTCAACAGATACGCAGTATTTT. Encoded protein: CATSRWGLAGGPSTDTQYF.

This clonotype was observed a few times. This rearrangement joins TRBV11-2 to TRBJ2-2; D possibly corresponds to TRBD2 (6 bases). Germline V gene data show CDR1 as SGHAT and CDR2 as FQNNGV. V dropped 3 bases and J dropped 5 bases, with 10 bases sitting between them. The CDR3 contains 14 residues. In DNA form, the CDR3 reads TGTGCCAGCAGCTTGGGGGGAGAGACCGGGGAGCTGTTTTTT. Protein sequence: CASSLGGETGELFF.

CDR3 residues: CAIGGGGPGGNSPLHF. CDR3 nucleotides: TGTGCCATCGGAGGAGGAGGTCCAGGGGGCAATTCACCCCTCCACTTT. The V and J genes are TRBV10-3 and TRBJ1-6; 8 nucleotides line up with TRBD1. The germline V gene has CDR1 ENHRY and CDR2 SYGVKD. V was pared by 8 bases and J by 7 bases, with 13 bases of the junction left unmatched. This CDR3 comprises 16 residues.

The chain couples TRBV20-1 to TRBJ2-1, with 7 positions matching TRBD2. Trimming at V came to 5 bases and at J to 8 bases, leaving 12 bases not matched to a gene. The CDR3 extends over 14 amino acids. Germline values: CDR1 DFQATT, CDR2 SNEGSKA (reference sequence). CDR3 DNA: TGCAGTGCTGGAACCCTAGCGGAAGTGGATGAGCAGTTCTTC. Translation: CSAGTLAEVDEQFF.

This clonotype was observed many times. The CDR3 DNA follows: TGTGCCAGCAGTTTAGTCCAAGAGACCCAGTACTTC. It translates to CASSLVQETQYF. V and J are TRBV12-3 or TRBV12-4 and TRBJ2-5; D uncertain. The V end was cut by 1 base, the J end by 1 base, with 1 base between. The CDR3 has 12 amino acids.

The chain joins TRBV9 to TRBJ1-5; D is uncertain. This CDR3 spans 13 amino acids. V was shortened by 3 bases and J by 1 base, with 5 bases between the two germline ends. Germline values: CDR1 SGDLS, CDR2 YYNGEE. As DNA, the CDR3 is TGTGCCAGCAGCGGACACAGCAATCAGCCCCAGCATTTT. Its protein product is CASSGHSNQPQHF.

This clonotype has only a few counts. The V call is TRBV29-1, the J call TRBJ2-7; TRBD1 matches at 9 bases. This CDR3 is 13 amino acids long. The germline V gene encodes CDR1 SQVTM and CDR2 ANQGSEA. Trimming removed 7 bases from V and 6 bases from J; junction bases left unmatched: 10. Here the CDR3 DNA reads TGCAGCGCTGGGGACCACAGGGGGCTCGAGCAGTACTTC. This sequence encodes CSAGDHRGLEQYF.

DNA for the CDR3: TGTGCCAGCGGCCATGGAGAAGAGACCCAGTACTTC. Its translation: CASGHGEETQYF. This rearrangement joins TRBV7-9 to TRBJ2-5; D is unclear. The CDR3 consists of 12 residues. The ends were cut back, 8 bases at V and 3 bases at J, with 10 bases in the middle. Germline CDR1 reads SEHNR; CDR2 reads FQNEAQ (reference sequence). The full variable domain, with the rest looked up from reference TRBV7-9 and TRBJ2-5, is DTGVSQNPRHKITKRGQNVTFRCDPISEHNRLYWYRQTLGQGPEFLTYFQNEAQLEKSRLLSDRFSAERPKGSFSTLEIQRTEQGDSAMYLCASGHGEETQYFGPGTRLLVL.

This chain uses TRBV20-1 with TRBJ2-7, with D perhaps TRBD1 (6 bases). V shed 1 base and J shed 2 bases, with 18 bases lying between them. Germline-derived CDR1 and CDR2 are DFQATT and SNEGSKA (reference sequence). The CDR3 is made up of 16 amino acids. CDR3 residues: CSARGPGQILTYEQYF. Here the CDR3 DNA reads TGCAGTGCTAGAGGCCCCGGACAGATCTTAACCTACGAGCAGTACTTC.

This clonotype was detected a few times. The V gene is TRBV12-3 or TRBV12-4, the J gene TRBJ1-1; unclear D gene. This CDR3 has 13 amino acids. Trimming took 1 base from V and 3 from J, leaving 6 bases between them. DNA for the CDR3: TGTGCCAGCAGTTTAGGACTTTACACTGAAGCTTTCTTT. It codes for CASSLGLYTEAFF.

This clonotype was seen a handful of times. The genes are TRBV11-2 and TRBJ2-1; 8 nucleotides line up with TRBD1. V shed 5 bases and J 4 bases; nucleotides not matched to a gene: 10. Germline CDR1 SGHAT, CDR2 FQNNGV. The CDR3 sequence is 16 residues long. As DNA, the CDR3 is TGTGCCAGCAGCCTGAATCCGGGACAGGCATACAATGAGCAGTTCTTC. It codes for CASSLNPGQAYNEQFF.

V and J are TRBV2 and TRBJ2-1; 12 positions agree with TRBD2. The germline gives CDR1 SNHLY, CDR2 FYNNEI. The CDR3 is 15 residues long. Germline trimming cut 7 bases from V and 3 bases from J; bases unmatched to any gene: 4. In DNA form, the CDR3 reads TGTGCCAGCACACCTAGCGGGGGGGACTACAATGAGCAGTTCTTC. Encoded protein: CASTPSGGDYNEQFF.